The clone carrying this TCR beta chain has a count of ten or more. Its cognate antigen is unknown. TCRdb reanalyzed the PCR reads via MiXCR. The table includes approximately 44,000 clones, 28% detected once. The sample is drawn from a study of metastatic and nonmetastatic thyroid tumors. General study points: Significantly greater TCR beta diversity was reportedly found in malignant thyroid tumors than in benign nodules (in blood and tumor).

The V gene end was trimmed by 4 bases and the J gene end by 4 bases; junction bases not matched to a gene: 4. CDR3 length: 16 residues. The V gene's germline CDR1 is LGHNA and CDR2 YNFKEQ. Thyroid surgery had not been preceded by any treatment in any patient. This sequence joins TRBV4-2 and TRBJ2-1; 13 bases agree with TRBD2. This TCR was recovered from a male donor with papillary thyroid cancer or a benign thyroid nodule (not recorded which). Some clones in this sample may be carry-over from other donors' samples. The material sequenced was blood. CDR3 sequence: CASSRLAGGGYNEQFF. The CDR3 DNA is TGTGCCAGCAGCCGACTAGCGGGAGGAGGTTACAATGAGCAGTTCTTC.